This is a list of T cell receptor beta chains from one sample in a study of T cell changes during pregnancy in multiple sclerosis. Repertoires were generated with immunoSEQ multiplex PCR, while TCRdb's copy carries only in-frame clones and drops some. The sample has around 57,000 clones, 80% to 90% seen once; the top ten hold about 2.7%. The sequenced sample was peripheral blood, obtained in the first trimester of pregnancy. The source is a female donor with multiple sclerosis, enrolled in a pregnancy study. Each CDR3 is given without its conserved first and last residue.

>TRBJ2-5|TRBV4-1
ASSQVAGEKETQY
>TRBJ2-7|TRBV7-2
ASSFHYEQY
>TRBJ1-2|TRBV7-2
ASSLISYGYT
>TRBJ1-1|TRBV30
AWKGQGALIEAF
>TRBJ1-1|TRBV29-1
SVVSGKPLNTEAF
>TRBJ1-2|TRBV6-5
ASRTAGGNYGYT
>TRBJ1-2|TRBV6-5
ASGNRSMGYGYT
>TRBJ2-2|TRBV5-1
ASSVLATNTGELF
>TRBJ1-4|TRBV30
AGTQASTNEKLF
>TRBJ2-7|TRBV29-1
SVQTGTSGSGGEQY